This T cell receptor beta chain was documented in a study of somatic mutations in cytotoxic T cells in rheumatoid arthritis. Study-wide context: Flow sorting of some V beta antibody-stained T cells reached nearly 100% purity, with V beta1+ cells also TCRB-sequenced.

Generated by immunoSEQ multiplex PCR, the TCRdb table keeps only in-frame clones and is missing some. Of 15,000 to 20,000 clones in the sample, 70% to 85% were seen once. Findings of the study overall: There was no knowledge of the antigen targets of the expanded CD8+ clones. Measured CD8+ T-cell clonality, a value compared between rheumatoid arthritis patients and age-matched healthy controls, did not differ significantly.

Notes on this clone: Its specificity is unknown.

The CDR3 sequence is 14 residues long. Trimming took off 7 bases at V and 0 bases at J, with 12 bases between the two ends. CDR1 is SGHVS and CDR2 is FQNEAQ in the germline V gene. Sequenced sample: CD8+ T cells sorted from blood. This receptor was obtained from an adult with rheumatoid arthritis. The chain has TRBV7-8 and TRBJ1-2, with D perhaps matching TRBD1 (5 bases). As DNA, the CDR3 is TGTGCCAGCACACAGGAAGGGGCTAACTATGGCTACACCTTC. Protein product: CASTQEGANYGYTF.